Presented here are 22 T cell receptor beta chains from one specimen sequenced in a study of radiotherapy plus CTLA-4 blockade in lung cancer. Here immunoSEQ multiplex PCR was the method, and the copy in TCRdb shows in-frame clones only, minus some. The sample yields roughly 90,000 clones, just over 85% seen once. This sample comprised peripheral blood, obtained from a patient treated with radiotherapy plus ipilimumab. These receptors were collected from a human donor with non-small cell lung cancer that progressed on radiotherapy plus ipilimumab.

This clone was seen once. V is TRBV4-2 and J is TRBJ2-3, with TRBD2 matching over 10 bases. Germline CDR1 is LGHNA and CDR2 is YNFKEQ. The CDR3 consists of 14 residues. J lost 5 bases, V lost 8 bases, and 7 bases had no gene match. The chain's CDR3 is CASRKREGGDTQYF. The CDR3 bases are TGTGCCAGCCGGAAGCGGGAGGGCGGAGATACGCAGTATTTT.

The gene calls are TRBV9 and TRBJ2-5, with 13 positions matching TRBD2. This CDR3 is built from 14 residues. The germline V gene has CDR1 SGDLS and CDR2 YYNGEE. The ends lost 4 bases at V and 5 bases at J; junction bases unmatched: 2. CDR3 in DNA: TGTGCCAGCAGCCCGACTAGCGGGAGGGAGACCCAGTACTTC. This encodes CASSPTSGRETQYF.

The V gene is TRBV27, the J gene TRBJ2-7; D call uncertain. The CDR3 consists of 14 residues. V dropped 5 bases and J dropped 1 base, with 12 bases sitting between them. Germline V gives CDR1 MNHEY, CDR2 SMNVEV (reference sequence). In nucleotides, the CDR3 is TGTGCCAGCAGTCAAGCACGGGTTTCCTACGAGCAGTACTTC. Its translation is CASSQARVSYEQYF.

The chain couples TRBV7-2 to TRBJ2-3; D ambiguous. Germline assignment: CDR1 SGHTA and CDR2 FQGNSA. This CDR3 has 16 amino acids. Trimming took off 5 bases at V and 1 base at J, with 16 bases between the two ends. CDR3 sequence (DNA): TGTGCCAGCAGCATGGGCCAGGCGGTTCGCACAGATACGCAGTATTTT. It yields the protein CASSMGQAVRTDTQYF.

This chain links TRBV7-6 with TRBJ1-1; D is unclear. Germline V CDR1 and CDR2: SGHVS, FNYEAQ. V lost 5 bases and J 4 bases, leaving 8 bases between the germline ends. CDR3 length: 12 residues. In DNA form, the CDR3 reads TGTGCCAGCAGCCCGGTGGGCACTGAAGCTTTCTTT. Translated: CASSPVGTEAFF.

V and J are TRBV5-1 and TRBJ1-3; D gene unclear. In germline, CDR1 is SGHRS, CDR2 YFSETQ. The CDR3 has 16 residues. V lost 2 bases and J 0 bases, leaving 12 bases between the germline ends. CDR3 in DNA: TGCGCCAGCAGCTTAACCGGGCCCTACTCTGGAAACACCATATATTTT. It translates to CASSLTGPYSGNTIYF.

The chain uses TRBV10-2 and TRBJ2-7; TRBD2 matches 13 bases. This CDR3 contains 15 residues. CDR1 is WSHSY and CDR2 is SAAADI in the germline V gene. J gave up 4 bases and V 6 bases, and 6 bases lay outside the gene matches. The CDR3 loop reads CASRARTSGSYEQYF. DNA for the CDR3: TGCGCCAGCAGGGCCAGGACTAGCGGGAGTTACGAGCAGTACTTC.

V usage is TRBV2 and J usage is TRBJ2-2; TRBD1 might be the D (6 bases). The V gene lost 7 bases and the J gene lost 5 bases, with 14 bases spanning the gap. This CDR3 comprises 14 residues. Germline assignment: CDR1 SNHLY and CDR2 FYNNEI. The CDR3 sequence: CASNWGLGTGELFF. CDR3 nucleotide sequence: TGTGCCAGCAACTGGGGGCTGGGGACCGGGGAGCTGTTTTTT. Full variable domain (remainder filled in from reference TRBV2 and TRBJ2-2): EPEVTQTPSHQVTQMGQEVILRCVPISNHLYFYWYRQILGQKVEFLVSFYNNEISEKSEIFDDQFSVERPDGSNFTLKIRSTKLEDSAMYFCASNWGLGTGELFFGEGSRLTVL.

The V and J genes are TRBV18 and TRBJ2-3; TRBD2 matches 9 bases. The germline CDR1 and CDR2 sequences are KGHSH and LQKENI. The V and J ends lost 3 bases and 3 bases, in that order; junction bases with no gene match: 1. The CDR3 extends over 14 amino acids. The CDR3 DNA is TGTGCCAGCTCACCGACTAGCGGTACAGATACGCAGTATTTT. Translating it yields CASSPTSGTDTQYF.

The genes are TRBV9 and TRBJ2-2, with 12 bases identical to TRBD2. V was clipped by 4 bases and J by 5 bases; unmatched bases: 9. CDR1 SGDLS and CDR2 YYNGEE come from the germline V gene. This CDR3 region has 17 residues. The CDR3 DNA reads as TGTGCCAGCAGCCCGACTAGCGGGAGTCACAAGACCGGGGAGCTGTTTTTT. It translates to CASSPTSGSHKTGELFF. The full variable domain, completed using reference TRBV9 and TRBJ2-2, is DSGVTQTPKHLITATGQRVTLRCSPRSGDLSVYWYQQSLDQGLQFLIQYYNGEERAKGNILERFSAQQFPDLHSELNLSSLELGDSALYFCASSPTSGSHKTGELFFGEGSRLTVL.

CDR3 amino acids: CASSLEVTGNYEQYF. The CDR3 DNA reads as TGTGCCAGCAGCTTAGAGGTTACAGGGAACTACGAGCAGTACTTC. This chain links TRBV7-6 with TRBJ2-7; weak D call: TRBD1 (6 bases). The germline gives CDR1 SGHVS, CDR2 FNYEAQ. The CDR3 spans 15 residues. The V end was cut by 1 base, the J end by 3 bases, with 13 bases between.

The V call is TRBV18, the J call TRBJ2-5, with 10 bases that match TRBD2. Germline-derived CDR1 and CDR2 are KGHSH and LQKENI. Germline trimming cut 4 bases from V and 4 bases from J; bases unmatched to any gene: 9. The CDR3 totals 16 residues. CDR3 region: CASSQRGTSALETQYF. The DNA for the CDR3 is TGTGCCAGCTCACAGAGGGGGACTAGCGCCCTAGAGACCCAGTACTTC.

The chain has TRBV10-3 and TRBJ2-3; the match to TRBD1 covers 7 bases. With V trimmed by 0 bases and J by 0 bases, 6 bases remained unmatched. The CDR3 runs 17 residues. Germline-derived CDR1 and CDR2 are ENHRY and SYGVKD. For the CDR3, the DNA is TGTGCCATCAGTGAGTCAGGAAGGGGGCGGAGCACAGATACGCAGTATTTT. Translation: CAISESGRGRSTDTQYF.

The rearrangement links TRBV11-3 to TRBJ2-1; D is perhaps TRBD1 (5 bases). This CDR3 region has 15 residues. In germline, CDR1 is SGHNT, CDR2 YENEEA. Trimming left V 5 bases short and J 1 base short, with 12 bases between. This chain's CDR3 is CASSPDRLSYNEQFF. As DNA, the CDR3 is TGTGCCAGCAGCCCAGACAGATTATCCTACAATGAGCAGTTCTTC.

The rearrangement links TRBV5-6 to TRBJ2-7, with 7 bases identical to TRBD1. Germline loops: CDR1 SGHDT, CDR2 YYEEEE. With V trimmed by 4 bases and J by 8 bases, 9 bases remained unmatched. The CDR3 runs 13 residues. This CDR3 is CASSPSGQFKQYF. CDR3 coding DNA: TGTGCCAGCAGCCCCTCGGGACAGTTCAAGCAGTACTTC.

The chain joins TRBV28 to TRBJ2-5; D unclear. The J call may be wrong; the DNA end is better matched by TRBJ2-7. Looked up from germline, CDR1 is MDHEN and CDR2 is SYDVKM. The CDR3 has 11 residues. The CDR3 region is CASTDSYEQYF. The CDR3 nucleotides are TGTGCCAGCACCGACTCCTACGAGCAGTACTTC.

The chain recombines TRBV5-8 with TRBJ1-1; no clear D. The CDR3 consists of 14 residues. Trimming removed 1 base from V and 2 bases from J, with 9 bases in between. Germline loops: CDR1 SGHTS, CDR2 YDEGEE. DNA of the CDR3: TGTGCCAGCAGCTTGAGGGTAATTAACACTGAAGCTTTCTTT. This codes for CASSLRVINTEAFF.

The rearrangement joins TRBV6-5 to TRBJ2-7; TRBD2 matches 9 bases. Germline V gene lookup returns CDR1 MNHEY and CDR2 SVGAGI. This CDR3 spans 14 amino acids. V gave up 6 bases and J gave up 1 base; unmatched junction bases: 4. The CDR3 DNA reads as TGTGCCAGCAGACCGAGCGGGGGGTCCTACGAGCAGTACTTC. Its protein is CASRPSGGSYEQYF.

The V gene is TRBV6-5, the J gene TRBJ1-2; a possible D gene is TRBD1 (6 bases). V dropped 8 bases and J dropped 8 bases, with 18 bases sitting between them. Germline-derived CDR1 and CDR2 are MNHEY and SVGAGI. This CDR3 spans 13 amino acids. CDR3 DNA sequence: TGTGCCAGCTTGACTTGGGGGCGGGGAGGCTACACCTTC. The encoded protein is CASLTWGRGGYTF.

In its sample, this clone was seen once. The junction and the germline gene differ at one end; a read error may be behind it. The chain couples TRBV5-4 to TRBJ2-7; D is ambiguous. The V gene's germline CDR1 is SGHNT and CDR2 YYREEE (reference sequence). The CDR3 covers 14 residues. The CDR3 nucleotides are TGCGCCAGCAGCCCGATAATAGGCCCCTACGAGCAGTACTTC. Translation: CASSPIIGPYEQYF.

CDR3 in DNA: TGCGCCAGCAGCCAAGATCCAAAGACTGGACAGGTCTACGAGCAGTACTTC. This encodes CASSQDPKTGQVYEQYF. The V gene is TRBV4-1, the J gene TRBJ2-7; 7 positions match TRBD1. V gave up 0 bases and J gave up 3 bases; unmatched junction bases: 11. This CDR3 contains 17 residues. The germline CDR1 and CDR2 sequences are MGHRA and YSYEKL.

CDR3 nucleotide sequence: TGCGCCAGCAGCTTGGAGGGACAGGGGGCTGGTCAGCCCCAGCATTTT. This encodes CASSLEGQGAGQPQHF. This rearrangement joins TRBV5-1 to TRBJ1-5, with TRBD1 matching over 12 bases. This CDR3 region has 16 residues. From germline, CDR1 is SGHRS and CDR2 YFSETQ. Losses at the gene ends were 0 bases for V and 6 bases for J; bases not matched to a gene: 4.